This T cell receptor (beta chain) comes out of a study of control samples from healthy donors and cancer patients. Germline assignment: CDR1 LNHNV and CDR2 YYDKDF (reference sequence). There are 12 residues in the CDR3. V was clipped by 0 bases and J by 5 bases, with 3 bases between them. Profiled with immunoSEQ multiplex PCR; TCRdb holds only in-frame clones, not every one. The sample holds around 150,000 clones, approximately 90% seen once. This rearrangement joins TRBV15 to TRBJ2-3, with unresolved D. The sequencing sample was made of blood. This receptor was obtained from a man aged 25 to 45 in good health. The CDR3 loop is CATSRDQDTQYF. As DNA, the CDR3 is TGTGCCACCAGCAGAGATCAAGATACGCAGTATTTT.